This T cell receptor (beta chain) was identified during a study of T cells after yellow fever vaccination. Study-level background: Low-cell-number fractions were prepared with SMART-Seq v4 Ultra Low Input. Study outcomes and limitations: On re-exposure, the response was weaker but peaked faster, at day 5 versus 15. Across the CD4 and CD8 compartments, a small share of clonotypes was present in both. Post-booster samples contained most primary-vaccination clones (around 95% CD4, about 90% CD8).

Of note for this clonotype: The antigen is undetermined.

TCRdb re-analysed the 5' RACE reads in MiXCR, keeping a single row per CDR3 protein. Of under 400,000 distinct CDR3 sequences in the sample, around an eighth were seen once. Trimming took 0 bases from V and 8 from J; bases not matched to a gene: 8. This CDR3 spans 17 amino acids. CDR1 is SGHRS and CDR2 is YFSETQ in the germline V gene. The sample here was CD4+ T cells sorted from PBMCs, taken 15 days after the yellow fever booster vaccination. This clonotype was sampled from a man aged 18 to 30 who received the YFV17D yellow fever vaccine. The chain uses TRBV5-1 and TRBJ1-6; 10 positions agree with TRBD1. The DNA for the CDR3 is TGCGCCAGCAGCTTGGACGGGACAGGGGATTACGATTCACCCCTCCACTTT. Translating it yields CASSLDGTGDYDSPLHF.